What follows are 31 T cell receptor beta chains derived from one specimen sequenced in a study of blood T cell repertoires in COVID-19. TCRdb's table, derived via immunoSEQ multiplex PCR, lists solely in-frame clones and lacks some. This sample has about 160,000 clones, with 87% found just once. The sample was peripheral blood. Every receptor here comes from an older woman who had recovered from COVID-19.

This rearrangement joins TRBV5-1 to TRBJ2-7; unclear D gene. The CDR3 loop spans 14 amino acids. Per the germline V gene, CDR1 is SGHRS and CDR2 is YFSETQ. Between the trimmed V and J ends, which lost 1 base and 6 bases, there was a span of 14 bases. CDR3: CASSLQATLSEQYF. CDR3 in DNA: TGCGCCAGCAGCTTGCAAGCGACCCTGTCCGAGCAGTACTTC.

The rearrangement uses TRBV2 and TRBJ2-1; D possibly corresponds to TRBD1 (6 bases). The CDR3 is 15 residues long. The germline gives CDR1 SNHLY, CDR2 FYNNEI. V was trimmed by 6 bases and J by 2 bases, leaving 14 bases between them. CDR3 nucleotide sequence: TGTGCCAGCAGCGTAATGGGGGCGGCCTACAATGAGCAGTTCTTC. It is translated as CASSVMGAAYNEQFF.

This clone appeared a few times. V gene TRBV5-1 combines with J gene TRBJ1-5; 7 bases map to TRBD1. J was trimmed by 1 base and V by 1 base; bases with no gene match: 2. Germline assignment: CDR1 SGHRS and CDR2 YFSETQ. The CDR3 contains 15 residues. CDR3 coding DNA: TGCGCCAGCAGCTTGCAGGGGGAAAGCAATCAGCCCCAGCATTTT. Translation gives CASSLQGESNQPQHF.

The rearrangement uses TRBV6-6 and TRBJ2-2; 7 bases match TRBD1. The CDR3 covers 13 residues. J gave up 6 bases and V 4 bases, and 2 bases lay outside the gene matches. Germline CDR1 MNHNY, CDR2 SVGAGI (reference sequence). CDR3 sequence reads: CASSLQGAGELFF. The CDR3 nucleotides are TGTGCCAGCAGTTTGCAGGGGGCCGGGGAGCTGTTTTTT.

This clone has just a few counts. The V and J genes are TRBV29-1 and TRBJ2-5, with TRBD2 matching over 9 bases. This CDR3 contains 15 residues. Germline CDR1 SQVTM, CDR2 ANQGSEA. With 7 bases clipped from V and 2 bases from J, the junction kept 11 bases outside the gene matches. The CDR3 nucleotides read TGCAGCGCCCCTTCGGGACTAGCCATACAAGAGACCCAGTACTTC. Translated: CSAPSGLAIQETQYF.

In this sample, this clone turned up a few times. The rearrangement links TRBV3-1 (or the pseudogene TRBV3-2) to TRBJ2-3, with TRBD2 matching 10 bases. Germline CDR1 reads LGHDT; CDR2 reads YNNKEL (reference sequence). The CDR3 is made up of 18 amino acids. The J segment lost 5 bases and the V segment lost 4 bases, leaving 15 bases of the junction unmatched. CDR3 region: CASSPSLAGAARGDTQYF. The CDR3 coding sequence is TGTGCCAGCAGCCCCTCCCTAGCGGGAGCTGCACGAGGAGATACGCAGTATTTT.

This clone was observed once. The V gene is TRBV6-5, the J gene TRBJ2-7; D is ambiguous. V was pared by 4 bases and J by 5 bases, with 9 bases between. CDR1 and CDR2 from the germline V gene are MNHEY and SVGAGI. The length of the CDR3 is 12 residues. Written as DNA, the CDR3 is TGTGCCAGCAGTTCCCTAGTTAACGAGCAGTACTTC. It encodes CASSSLVNEQYF.

The rearrangement uses TRBV5-1 and TRBJ1-2, with 10 bases aligning to TRBD1. J was trimmed by 4 bases and V by 4 bases; bases with no gene match: 4. This CDR3 has 14 residues. Germline V gene sequence: CDR1 SGHRS, CDR2 YFSETQ. DNA for the CDR3: TGCGCCAGCAGCGGGGGACAGGGGTTCTATGGCTACACCTTC. This sequence encodes CASSGGQGFYGYTF.

CDR3 DNA: TGTGCCACCAGTGCGGGGGAGGTGGAGACCCAGTACTTC. Encoded protein: CATSAGEVETQYF. The chain recombines TRBV24-1 with TRBJ2-5; the D gene is possibly TRBD2 (6 bases). Germline V gives CDR1 KGHDR, CDR2 SFDVKD. The CDR3 is 13 residues long. Trimming took 5 bases from V and 5 from J, leaving 11 bases between them.

This clone was counted a single time. One junction end does not reproduce the germline sequence, and a read error may be involved. This rearrangement joins TRBV4-2 to TRBJ1-4; D gene ambiguous. From germline, CDR1 is LGHNA and CDR2 YNFKEQ. The CDR3 consists of 15 residues. CDR3 in amino acids: CASSIKRGAKEKLFF. The CDR3 DNA reads as TGTGCCAGCAGTATTAAACGGGGTGCTAAGGAAAAACTGTTTTTT.

This clone was seen more than once but under ten times. The gene calls are TRBV5-1 and TRBJ1-1; a weak D match, TRBD1 (6 bases). Trimming removed 0 bases at V and 1 base at J, with 7 bases between. This CDR3 is built from 14 residues. Per germline, CDR1 SGHRS and CDR2 YFSETQ. The CDR3 spells CASSLDRANTEAFF. The CDR3 DNA follows: TGCGCCAGCAGCTTGGACAGGGCGAACACTGAAGCTTTCTTT. Filled out from reference TRBV5-1 and TRBJ1-1, the complete variable domain reads KAGVTQTPRYLIKTRGQQVTLSCSPISGHRSVSWYQQTPGQGLQFLFEYFSETQRNKGNFPGRFSGRQFSNSRSEMNVSTLELGDSALYLCASSLDRANTEAFFGQGTRLTVV.

V and J are TRBV2 and TRBJ1-3; D remains ambiguous. This CDR3 is built from 17 residues. Trimming shortened V by 4 bases and J by 0 bases, and 16 bases separated the two germline ends. CDR1 is SNHLY and CDR2 is FYNNEI in the germline V gene. The CDR3 coding sequence is TGTGCCAGCAGTGCTAGTGTCGGAAAGAACTCTGGAAACACCATATATTTT. Residues: CASSASVGKNSGNTIYF.

The chain combines TRBV24-1 with TRBJ2-5; weak D call: TRBD2 (6 bases). Germline CDR1 KGHDR, CDR2 SFDVKD. V dropped 3 bases and J dropped 3 bases, with 13 bases sitting between them. The CDR3 has 15 amino acids. Here the CDR3 reads CATSDPRGGEETQYF. CDR3 nucleotide sequence: TGTGCCACCAGTGATCCTCGGGGCGGGGAAGAGACCCAGTACTTC.

The chain links TRBV24-1 to TRBJ2-3; 7 nucleotides align to TRBD1. CDR1 and CDR2 from the germline V gene are KGHDR and SFDVKD. This CDR3 region has 15 residues. The junction had 4 bases not matched to a gene; V was cut back by 4 bases and J by 1 base. CDR3 protein: CATSDPQGGTDTQYF. The CDR3 coding sequence is TGTGCCACCAGTGACCCTCAGGGGGGCACAGATACGCAGTATTTT.

The CDR3 sequence is CASNGLAGNQETQYF. For the CDR3, the DNA is TGTGCCAGCAACGGACTAGCGGGGAACCAAGAGACCCAGTACTTC. The V and J genes are TRBV27 and TRBJ2-5; TRBD2 matches 12 bases. The CDR3 spans 15 residues. V shed 7 bases, J shed 0 bases, and the junction held 3 bases outside the gene matches. Germline V gene lookup returns CDR1 MNHEY and CDR2 SMNVEV (reference sequence).

The J gene is TRBJ2-5, the V gene TRBV7-8; 7 bases line up with TRBD1. The V and J ends lost 5 bases and 5 bases, in that order; junction bases with no gene match: 5. This CDR3 contains 13 residues. The germline V gene has CDR1 SGHVS and CDR2 FQNEAQ. The CDR3 sequence: CASSRQGPETQYF. DNA of the CDR3: TGTGCCAGCAGCCGACAGGGCCCCGAGACCCAGTACTTC.

J is TRBJ1-5 and V is TRBV25-1; perhaps TRBD1 as D (5 bases). The V end lost 5 bases, the J end lost 2 bases, and 13 bases lay between the germline ends. The CDR3 covers 15 residues. CDR1 is MGHDK and CDR2 is SYGVNS in the germline V gene. The DNA for the CDR3 is TGTGCCAGCAGTCCTGCGGGGGAGGGCAATCAGCCCCAGCATTTT. Translating gives CASSPAGEGNQPQHF.

The V gene is TRBV10-3, the J gene TRBJ1-3; D gene unclear. The CDR3 spans 15 residues. Trimming shortened V by 4 bases and J by 0 bases, and 10 bases separated the two germline ends. The germline CDR1 and CDR2 sequences are ENHRY and SYGVKD. CDR3 region: CAISGPGNSGNTIYF. The DNA of the CDR3 is TGTGCCATCAGTGGACCGGGAAACTCTGGAAACACCATATATTTT.

CDR3 sequence reads: CASRPRTGIGVGELFF. In DNA form, the CDR3 reads TGTGCCAGCAGGCCCAGGACAGGTATAGGGGTCGGGGAGCTGTTTTTT. V is TRBV6-4 and J is TRBJ2-2, with TRBD1 matching over 7 bases. After removal of 6 bases from V and 7 bases from J, the junction contained 14 bases not matched to a gene. CDR1 is MRHNA, CDR2 SNTAGT, per germline. The CDR3 is 16 amino acids.

This chain uses TRBV15 with TRBJ1-5, with a weak D call TRBD1 (6 bases). The germline CDR1 and CDR2 sequences are LNHNV and YYDKDF (reference sequence). The CDR3 extends over 15 amino acids. Trimming removed 1 base from V and 2 bases from J, with 9 bases in between. The CDR3 is CATSRGQVRNQPQHF. The CDR3 nucleotides are TGTGCCACCAGCAGAGGACAGGTTCGCAATCAGCCCCAGCATTTT.

The CDR3 loop is CASSLANGGETQYF. CDR3 sequence (DNA): TGCGCCAGCAGCTTGGCCAATGGGGGGGAGACCCAGTACTTC. The chain joins TRBV5-1 to TRBJ2-5; D might be TRBD2 (6 bases). Germline V gene sequence: CDR1 SGHRS, CDR2 YFSETQ. This CDR3 has 14 residues. With 0 bases removed from V and 5 bases from J, the gap between germline ends came to 11 bases.

V gene TRBV19 combines with J gene TRBJ1-4; 10 bases match TRBD1. This CDR3 has 13 residues. Germline lookup yields CDR1 LNHDA and CDR2 SQIVND (reference sequence). After removal of 10 bases from V and 7 bases from J, the junction contained 6 bases not matched to a gene. The CDR3 DNA reads TGTGCCACTGGACAGGGGGTATTTGAAAAACTGTTTTTT. Its translation: CATGQGVFEKLFF.

V and J are TRBV5-1 and TRBJ1-3; the D is unclear. The CDR3 spans 16 residues. V lost 0 bases and J lost 4, with 14 bases in between. Germline V lookup: CDR1 SGHRS, CDR2 YFSETQ. The CDR3 region is CASSLASPAAGNTIYF. The CDR3 nucleotides are TGCGCCAGCAGCTTGGCGTCGCCCGCGGCAGGAAACACCATATATTTT.

The gene calls are TRBV6-2 or TRBV6-3 and TRBJ2-1; weak D call: TRBD2 (5 bases). Trimming took off 5 bases at V and 2 bases at J, with 13 bases between the two ends. Germline loops: CDR1 MNHEY, CDR2 SVGEGT. The CDR3 length is 15 residues. The CDR3: CASSRTLGPYNEQFF. Here the CDR3 DNA reads TGTGCCAGCAGTAGGACTCTAGGGCCCTACAATGAGCAGTTCTTC.

This sequence joins TRBV4-1 and TRBJ2-1; 10 nucleotides align to TRBD1. CDR3 length: 15 residues. The V gene end was trimmed by 1 base and the J gene end by 7 bases; junction bases not matched to a gene: 4. CDR1 is MGHRA, CDR2 YSYEKL, per germline. CDR3 in DNA: TGCGCCAGCAGCCAAGGACAGGGGGCTTGGAATGAGCAGTTCTTC. This codes for CASSQGQGAWNEQFF.

This rearrangement joins TRBV28 to TRBJ1-2; D not certain. Germline values: CDR1 MDHEN, CDR2 SYDVKM. V lost 6 bases, J lost 1 base, and 12 bases lay in between. The CDR3 sequence is 14 residues long. CDR3 nucleotide sequence: TGTGCCAGCAGCCCTAGAGCGAGTAACTATGGCTACACCTTC. Residues: CASSPRASNYGYTF.

This chain links TRBV4-2 with TRBJ2-5; D perhaps matches TRBD2 (7 bases). The CDR3 covers 15 residues. The ends were cut back, 4 bases at V and 1 base at J, with 13 bases in the middle. Germline-derived CDR1 and CDR2 are LGHNA and YNFKEQ. CDR3 bases: TGTGCCAGCAGCCGGGTGGGGGGGCCCCAAGAGACCCAGTACTTC. This gives the protein CASSRVGGPQETQYF.

The gene calls are TRBV19 and TRBJ2-5, with D tentatively TRBD1 (5 bases). The V end lost 6 bases, the J end lost 1 base, and 9 bases lay between the germline ends. In germline, CDR1 is LNHDA, CDR2 SQIVND (reference sequence). This CDR3 is built from 13 residues. Here the CDR3 DNA reads TGTGCCAGTAGCGACAGCTCCCAAGAGACCCAGTACTTC. This codes for CASSDSSQETQYF. Based on the CDR3 plus reference TRBV19 and TRBJ2-5, the full variable domain is DGGITQSPKYLFRKEGQNVTLSCEQNLNHDAMYWYRQDPGQGLRLIYYSQIVNDFQKGDIAEGYSVSREKKESFPLTVTSAQKNPTAFYLCASSDSSQETQYFGPGTRLLVL.

The CDR3 DNA is TGTGCCACGGACAGGGGTCGGGATCAGCCCCAGCATTTT. It translates to CATDRGRDQPQHF. The chain links TRBV19 to TRBJ1-5, with TRBD1 identical over 9 bases. The V gene's germline CDR1 is LNHDA and CDR2 SQIVND (reference sequence). Trimming took 10 bases from V and 5 from J; bases not matched to a gene: 6. The CDR3 totals 13 residues. Full variable domain (missing parts from reference TRBV19 and TRBJ1-5): DGGITQSPKYLFRKEGQNVTLSCEQNLNHDAMYWYRQDPGQGLRLIYYSQIVNDFQKGDIAEGYSVSREKKESFPLTVTSAQKNPTAFYLCATDRGRDQPQHFGDGTRLSIL.

V and J are TRBV6-9 and TRBJ1-1, with 7 bases fitting TRBD1. In germline, CDR1 is MNHGY, CDR2 SVAAGI. Germline trimming cut 5 bases from V and 8 bases from J; bases unmatched to any gene: 17. This CDR3 is built from 16 residues. The CDR3 protein is CASSLPLKQGRLEAFF. The CDR3 DNA follows: TGTGCCAGCAGTCTACCCCTAAAACAGGGGCGCTTGGAAGCTTTCTTT.

The chain employs TRBV5-4 and TRBJ2-5; weak D call: TRBD2 (6 bases). This CDR3 contains 15 residues. With 2 bases removed from V and 4 bases from J, the gap between germline ends came to 15 bases. Germline V gene sequence: CDR1 SGHNT, CDR2 YYREEE (reference sequence). CDR3 protein: CASSFPGSRGETQYF. DNA of the CDR3: TGTGCCAGCAGCTTTCCCGGGAGTCGTGGAGAGACCCAGTACTTC.